This T cell receptor (beta chain) was recovered during a study of cytomegalovirus exposure and HLA in healthy donors. It was the approximately 130-subject validation cohort, separate from the approximately 700-subject first cohort, to which the donors belonged. Measured with immunoSEQ multiplex PCR; TCRdb has only the in-frame clones, and not every one. The data contain about 400,000 clones, 86% of them singletons. This CDR3 comprises 13 residues. Germline V gives CDR1 SQVTM, CDR2 ANQGSEA. Trimming pared 1 base from V and 3 bases from J, leaving 9 bases between. This clone has more than one count but fewer than ten. Its antigen is not known. Findings of the study overall: In vitro, three CMV-associated chains proved specific for CMV antigens. Most observed TCR sequences were rare, whereas some public TCRs were detected in many donors.

Sequencing was performed on PBMCs. The receptor was derived from a woman under 30 in good health and CMV-seronegative. The chain joins TRBV29-1 to TRBJ1-2; D gene uncertain. This CDR3 is CSVEGGWHYGYTF. As DNA, the CDR3 is TGCAGCGTTGAAGGAGGATGGCACTATGGCTACACCTTC.